What follows are 29 T cell receptor beta chains derived from one specimen sequenced in a study of identical twins. TCRdb re-called the 5' RACE reads through MiXCR, storing one row per CDR3 protein. The sample records about 340,000 distinct CDR3 sequences, approximately 10% being singletons. Sample: naive T cells sorted from blood. The source is a woman aged 45-65 years in good health.

This clonotype was counted only a few times. The chain is built from TRBV20-1 and TRBJ2-1; tentative D call: TRBD2 (6 bases). The CDR3 runs 12 residues. V was shortened by 6 bases and J by 10 bases, with 16 bases between the two germline ends. Germline V CDR1 and CDR2: DFQATT, SNEGSKA (reference sequence). Here the CDR3 reads CSAGDSWDEQFF. The CDR3 DNA sequence: TGCAGTGCGGGGGACTCGTGGGACGAGCAGTTCTTC.

This clonotype was seen repeatedly, ten times or more. J is TRBJ1-6 and V is TRBV12-3 or TRBV12-4, with TRBD1 identical over 8 bases. The CDR3 runs 12 residues. Trimming took 6 bases from V and 11 from J; bases not matched to a gene: 3. CDR3: CASRNRGTPLHF. Here the CDR3 DNA reads TGTGCCAGCAGAAACAGGGGGACACCCCTCCACTTT.

V is TRBV20-1 and J is TRBJ2-7; 10 nucleotides match TRBD2. Germline-derived CDR1 and CDR2 are DFQATT and SNEGSKA (reference sequence). The length of the CDR3 is 14 residues. V shed 1 base and J 2 bases; nucleotides not matched to a gene: 2. CDR3 in DNA: TGCAGTGCTAGAGTACTAGCGGGGCCCTACGAGCAGTACTTC. As protein: CSARVLAGPYEQYF.

V gene TRBV27 combines with J gene TRBJ2-1; 8 bases line up with TRBD1. CDR1 is MNHEY, CDR2 SMNVEV, per germline (reference sequence). The junction had 4 bases not matched to a gene; V was cut back by 6 bases and J by 6 bases. CDR3 length: 13 amino acids. CDR3 sequence (DNA): TGTGCCAGCAGGACAGGGGCTACCAATGAGCAGTTCTTC. Encoded protein: CASRTGATNEQFF.

This clonotype has only a few counts. This chain links TRBV5-1 with TRBJ2-6; 12 nucleotides align to TRBD1. This CDR3 has 18 amino acids. The trim removed 0 bases at V and 3 bases at J, leaving 4 bases unmatched. Germline V gene sequence: CDR1 SGHRS, CDR2 YFSETQ. The CDR3 DNA is TGCGCCAGCAGCTTGGCGCGGGACAGGGGGCTTGGGGCCAACGTCCTGACTTTC. It is translated as CASSLARDRGLGANVLTF.

This clonotype was detected only a few times. The chain is built from TRBV12-3 or TRBV12-4 and TRBJ2-2, with D possibly being TRBD2 (6 bases). The CDR3 extends over 14 amino acids. With 6 bases removed from V and 2 bases from J, the gap between germline ends came to 10 bases. CDR3 residues: CASRRRENTGELFF. The CDR3 region has the DNA TGTGCCAGCAGACGGAGGGAAAACACCGGGGAGCTGTTTTTT.

This clonotype was seen ten or more times. The chain has TRBV7-9 and TRBJ1-6, with TRBD1 matching 8 bases. CDR3 length: 16 residues. Germline V gives CDR1 SEHNR, CDR2 FQNEAQ (reference sequence). Germline trimming cut 5 bases from V and 6 bases from J; bases unmatched to any gene: 9. This chain's CDR3 is CASSPSGQGANSPLHF. DNA of the CDR3: TGTGCCAGCAGCCCGTCCGGACAGGGAGCTAATTCACCCCTCCACTTT.

The CDR3 bases are TGTGCCAGCAGTTACTCGACGCGAACAGAGACCCAGTACTTC. Translation gives CASSYSTRTETQYF. The chain combines TRBV6-6 with TRBJ2-5; D remains unclear. Trimming shortened V by 0 bases and J by 4 bases, and 9 bases separated the two germline ends. Germline-derived CDR1 and CDR2 are MNHNY and SVGAGI (reference sequence). This CDR3 comprises 14 residues.

Only one count was recorded for this clonotype. This chain's CDR3 is CASQNHNEQFF. The CDR3, as DNA: TGTGCTAGTCAGAACCACAATGAGCAGTTCTTC. The J gene is TRBJ2-1, the V gene TRBV12-5; D gene ambiguous. This CDR3 region has 11 residues. Trimming left V 8 bases short and J 5 bases short, with 7 bases between. Germline CDR1 is LGHNT and CDR2 is FRNRAP.

This clonotype was observed a handful of times. The J gene is TRBJ2-1, the V gene TRBV5-1; D possibly matches TRBD1 or TRBD2 (5 bases each). This CDR3 spans 15 amino acids. V was pared by 7 bases and J by 4 bases, with 18 bases between. Germline V gene lookup returns CDR1 SGHRS and CDR2 YFSETQ. Written as DNA, the CDR3 is TGCGCCAGCGAAACCGGGACGCTTATTTACAATGAGCAGTTCTTC. This encodes CASETGTLIYNEQFF.

This clonotype was detected a few times. The chain links TRBV7-9 to TRBJ2-3, with a tentative D call TRBD2 (6 bases). From germline, CDR1 is SEHNR and CDR2 FQNEAQ (reference sequence). CDR3 size: 15 residues. The V end lost 7 bases, the J end lost 0 bases, and 14 bases lay between the germline ends. DNA of the CDR3: TGTGCCAGCAACAGCGGGCTTTCTAGCACAGATACGCAGTATTTT. The encoded protein is CASNSGLSSTDTQYF.

This clonotype was counted a few times. The CDR3 loop is CASTVGHIYEQYF. CDR3 coding DNA: TGTGCCAGCACGGTGGGACACATCTACGAGCAGTACTTC. The V gene is TRBV2, the J gene TRBJ2-7, with D possibly TRBD1 on 6 matching bases. The ends were cut back, 7 bases at V and 3 bases at J, with 13 bases in the middle. From germline, CDR1 is SNHLY and CDR2 FYNNEI. The CDR3 has 13 amino acids.

V usage is TRBV5-1 and J usage is TRBJ2-5; D perhaps matches TRBD1 (6 bases). Deletions cut 0 bases from V and 5 bases from J, with 17 bases between. Germline V gene lookup returns CDR1 SGHRS and CDR2 YFSETQ. The CDR3 extends over 16 amino acids. CDR3 sequence (DNA): TGCGCCAGCAGCTTGGCTGGGGGCGGGTCCTGGGAGACCCAGTACTTC. This encodes CASSLAGGGSWETQYF.

There are a few counts of this clonotype. This chain joins TRBV11-3 and TRBJ2-3; D might be TRBD2 (5 bases). This CDR3 is built from 15 residues. Germline CDR1 reads SGHNT; CDR2 reads YENEEA. V was shortened by 5 bases and J by 1 base, with 13 bases between the two germline ends. CDR3: CASSLRGRRTDTQYF. The CDR3 nucleotides read TGTGCCAGCAGCCTCCGCGGGCGACGCACAGATACGCAGTATTTT. Combining the CDR3 with reference TRBV11-3 and TRBJ2-3 gives the whole variable domain EAGVVQSPRYKIIEKKQPVAFWCNPISGHNTLYWYLQNLGQGPELLIRYENEEAVDDSQLPKDRFSAERLKGVDSTLKIQPAELGDSAVYLCASSLRGRRTDTQYFGPGTRLTVL.

The table lists this clonotype with a few counts. V and J are TRBV29-1 and TRBJ2-5, with D tentatively TRBD2 (6 bases). V shed 3 bases and J shed 5 bases, with 16 bases lying between them. The germline CDR1 and CDR2 sequences are SQVTM and ANQGSEA. The CDR3 is 14 amino acids. CDR3 sequence reads: CSVEVPSVGETQYF. Here the CDR3 DNA reads TGCAGCGTTGAGGTCCCTAGCGTAGGGGAGACCCAGTACTTC. Supplemented by reference TRBV29-1 and TRBJ2-5, the full variable domain reads SAVISQKPSRDICQRGTSLTIQCQVDSQVTMMFWYRQQPGQSLTLIATANQGSEATYESGFVIDKFPISRPNLTFSTLTVSNMSPEDSSIYLCSVEVPSVGETQYFGPGTRLLVL.

This clonotype was counted between two and nine times. The V gene is TRBV20-1, the J gene TRBJ1-6; D is possibly TRBD1 (5 bases). CDR3 length equals 15 residues. Germline lookup yields CDR1 DFQATT and CDR2 SNEGSKA (reference sequence). V lost 6 bases and J lost 6, with 18 bases in between. The CDR3 sequence: CSAATTGAPNSPLHF. CDR3 nucleotide sequence: TGCAGTGCCGCTACCACCGGGGCGCCTAATTCACCCCTCCACTTT.

This clonotype was seen a handful of times. This sequence joins TRBV29-1 and TRBJ2-1; the match to TRBD2 covers 9 bases. The CDR3 covers 13 residues. Per the germline V gene, CDR1 is SQVTM and CDR2 is ANQGSEA. V shed 7 bases, J shed 7 bases, and the junction held 8 bases outside the gene matches. The DNA for the CDR3 is TGCAGCGGGGGTAGGACTAGCGAGAATGAGCAGTTCTTC. It encodes CSGGRTSENEQFF.

The chain employs TRBV6-2 or TRBV6-3 and TRBJ2-1; TRBD2 matches at 11 bases. Germline V gene data show CDR1 as MNHEY and CDR2 as SVGEGT. This CDR3 spans 15 amino acids. V lost 7 bases and J lost 7; bases outside the gene matches: 9. The CDR3 coding sequence is TGTGCCAGCATCCCGACTAGCGGGATGAGAAATGAGCAGTTCTTC. Protein product: CASIPTSGMRNEQFF.

This clonotype has more than one count but fewer than ten. The J gene is TRBJ2-5, the V gene TRBV5-1, with 8 positions matching TRBD1. V was pared by 4 bases and J by 3 bases, with 5 bases of the junction left unmatched. CDR1 SGHRS and CDR2 YFSETQ come from the germline V gene. The CDR3 extends over 14 amino acids. CDR3 nucleotide sequence: TGCGCCAGCAGCACCGGACAGGGTGAAGAGACCCAGTACTTC. Protein: CASSTGQGEETQYF.

V gene TRBV2 combines with J gene TRBJ2-3; 8 positions match TRBD1. From germline, CDR1 is SNHLY and CDR2 FYNNEI. This CDR3 has 14 residues. The V segment lost 7 bases and the J segment 12 bases; nucleotides outside the gene matches: 15. The CDR3 DNA reads TGTGCCAGCATCCCTCTCAGGGGGCAACAGAACCAGTATTTT. Translation: CASIPLRGQQNQYF.

On this clonotype: A much larger clone is a single base away; this may be a read error. This chain joins TRBV12-3 or TRBV12-4 and TRBJ2-2; D may be TRBD1 (5 bases). The CDR3 consists of 17 residues. The DNA for the CDR3 is TGTTCCAGCAGTTTTCAACGGACACCAAGTAACACCGGGGAGCTGTTTTTT. It encodes CSSSFQRTPSNTGELFF.

This clonotype was recorded a few times. J is TRBJ2-1 and V is TRBV2, with TRBD2 identical over 10 bases. Trimming at V came to 7 bases and at J to 5 bases, leaving 11 bases not matched to a gene. The CDR3 sequence is 16 residues long. The germline CDR1 and CDR2 sequences are SNHLY and FYNNEI. In nucleotides, the CDR3 is TGTGCCAGCAATCCTAGGGGGACTAGCGTCAACAATGAGCAGTTCTTC. Translating it yields CASNPRGTSVNNEQFF.

The chain joins TRBV20-1 to TRBJ2-1; 13 bases map to TRBD2. There are 14 residues in the CDR3. V lost 5 bases, J lost 6 bases, and 4 bases stayed unmatched. Germline CDR1 DFQATT, CDR2 SNEGSKA (reference sequence). The CDR3: CSARRLAGGNEQFF. CDR3 coding DNA: TGCAGTGCTCGCAGACTAGCGGGAGGCAATGAGCAGTTCTTC.

This chain uses TRBV19 with TRBJ2-3, with 12 bases identical to TRBD2. The CDR3 covers 16 residues. V lost 5 bases to trimming and J lost 5 bases; unmatched junction nucleotides: 8. Germline lookup yields CDR1 LNHDA and CDR2 SQIVND (reference sequence). The CDR3 loop is CASSARLAGAIDTQYF. CDR3 nucleotide sequence: TGTGCCAGTAGTGCCAGACTAGCGGGAGCGATAGATACGCAGTATTTT.

This clonotype was detected only a few times. The chain links TRBV3-1 to TRBJ2-7, with TRBD2 matching 11 bases. The V gene's germline CDR1 is LGHDT and CDR2 YNNKEL (reference sequence). This CDR3 spans 15 amino acids. J gave up 4 bases and V 3 bases, and 5 bases lay outside the gene matches. This CDR3 reads CASSQSLAGGYEQYV. For the CDR3, the DNA is TGTGCCAGCAGCCAGTCCCTAGCGGGAGGATACGAGCAGTACGTC.

This sequence joins TRBV19 and TRBJ1-6; unclear D gene. Trimming shortened V by 3 bases and J by 8 bases, and 8 bases separated the two germline ends. This CDR3 has 13 amino acids. Looked up from germline, CDR1 is LNHDA and CDR2 is SQIVND (reference sequence). The CDR3 DNA follows: TGTGCCAGTAGTATGGACGATGATTCACCCCTCCACTTT. It encodes CASSMDDDSPLHF. Full variable domain (remainder filled in from reference TRBV19 and TRBJ1-6): DGGITQSPKYLFRKEGQNVTLSCEQNLNHDAMYWYRQDPGQGLRLIYYSQIVNDFQKGDIAEGYSVSREKKESFPLTVTSAQKNPTAFYLCASSMDDDSPLHFGNGTRLTVT.

This clonotype showed up just a few times. The chain employs TRBV13 and TRBJ2-7, with D perhaps TRBD1 (6 bases). The CDR3 totals 13 residues. Per germline, CDR1 PRHDT and CDR2 FYEKMQ (reference sequence). Trimming took 2 bases from V and 5 from J, leaving 10 bases between them. The CDR3 coding sequence is TGTGCCAGCAGCTTAACCAGGGGCGACGAGCAGTACTTC. It translates to CASSLTRGDEQYF.

This clonotype was seen more than once but under ten times. V and J are TRBV4-2 and TRBJ2-1; a weak D match, TRBD2 (5 bases). V was pared by 0 bases and J by 2 bases, with 17 bases between. The CDR3 sequence is 18 residues long. Germline V CDR1 and CDR2: LGHNA, YNFKEQ. For the CDR3, the DNA is TGTGCCAGCAGCCAAGAGCGGGCCCCTAGCCCACCCTACAATGAGCAGTTCTTC. Its protein is CASSQERAPSPPYNEQFF.

Ten or more counts support this clonotype. The rearrangement links TRBV28 to TRBJ2-7; D is possibly TRBD1 or TRBD2 (5 bases each). In germline, CDR1 is MDHEN, CDR2 SYDVKM. Trimming removed 6 bases at V and 7 bases at J, with 25 bases between. The CDR3 contains 16 residues. CDR3 protein: CASSLLDGGPKKEQYF. The CDR3, as DNA: TGTGCCAGCAGCTTGTTGGATGGGGGTCCGAAGAAGGAGCAGTACTTC. The variable domain in full, completed from reference TRBV28 and TRBJ2-7, reads DVKVTQSSRYLVKRTGEKVFLECVQDMDHENMFWYRQDPGLGLRLIYFSYDVKMKEKGDIPEGYSVSREKKERFSLILESASTNQTSMYLCASSLLDGGPKKEQYFGPGTRLTVT.